This T cell receptor (beta chain) comes out of a study of OX40 agonist ivuxolimab in advanced cancers. Study context: Partial responses were seen in three patients, one with hepatocellular carcinoma and two with cutaneous melanoma.

Only in-frame clones appear in the TCRdb table, and some are missing; sequencing was by immunoSEQ multiplex PCR. The table has 73,000 or so clones, 86% seen once. The CDR3 runs 13 residues. Germline CDR1 is SQVTM and CDR2 is ANQGSEA. V was cut by 3 bases and J by 7 bases, with 12 bases left in between. This specimen consisted of CD4+ or CD8+ T cells sorted from blood, obtained in a trial of the OX40 agonist ivuxolimab. This chain links TRBV29-1 with TRBJ2-2, with TRBD1 as a possible D gene (5 bases). The TCR comes from an adult with an advanced solid tumor such as melanoma, head and neck, liver or kidney cancer. Here the CDR3 reads CSVDKYTGGELFF. CDR3 in DNA: TGCAGCGTTGATAAATATACAGGCGGGGAGCTGTTTTTT.